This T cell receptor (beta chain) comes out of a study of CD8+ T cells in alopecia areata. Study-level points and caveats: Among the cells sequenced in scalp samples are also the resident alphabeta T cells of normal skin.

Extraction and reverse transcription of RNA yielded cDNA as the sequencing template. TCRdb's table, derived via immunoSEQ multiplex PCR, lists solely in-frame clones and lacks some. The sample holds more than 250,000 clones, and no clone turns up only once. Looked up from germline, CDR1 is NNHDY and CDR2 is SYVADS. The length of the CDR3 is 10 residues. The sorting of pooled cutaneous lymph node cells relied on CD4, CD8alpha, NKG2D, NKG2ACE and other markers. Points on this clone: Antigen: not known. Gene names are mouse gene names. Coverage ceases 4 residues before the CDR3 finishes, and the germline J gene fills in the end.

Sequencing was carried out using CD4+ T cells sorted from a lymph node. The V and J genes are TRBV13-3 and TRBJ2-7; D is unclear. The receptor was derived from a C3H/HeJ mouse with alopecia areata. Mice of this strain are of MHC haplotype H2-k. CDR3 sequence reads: CASQRYEQYF. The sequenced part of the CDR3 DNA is TGTGCCAGCCAGAGATAT.